Shown below are 21 T cell receptor beta chains from a single sample sequenced in a study of metastatic and nonmetastatic thyroid tumors. Thyroid surgery had not been preceded by any treatment in any patient. From the PCR reads, TCRdb re-called clones with MiXCR. The table shows 20,000 to 25,000 clones, with about 13% occurring only once. What was sequenced was blood. The receptors come from a female donor with papillary thyroid cancer or a benign thyroid nodule (not recorded which). Some clones in this sample may be carry-over from other donors' samples.

This clone was counted ten times or more. The chain employs TRBV4-1 and TRBJ2-7; D uncertain. Trimming took 4 bases from V and 4 from J, leaving 14 bases between them. Germline V gives CDR1 MGHRA, CDR2 YSYEKL. The CDR3 spans 14 residues. The CDR3 region is CASSLKPDGYEQYF. CDR3 in DNA: TGCGCCAGCAGCCTCAAACCGGACGGATACGAGCAGTACTTC.

Ten or more counts support this clone. The chain uses TRBV19 and TRBJ2-6; D is unclear. Trimming cost V 1 base and J 0 bases, with 4 bases left between them. This CDR3 has 15 residues. Germline V lookup: CDR1 LNHDA, CDR2 SQIVND (reference sequence). CDR3 sequence (DNA): TGTGCCAGTAGTATAGGCGTCTCTGGGGCCAACGTCCTGACTTTC. Amino acid sequence: CASSIGVSGANVLTF.

V and J are TRBV11-2 and TRBJ2-1, with a tentative D call TRBD2 (5 bases). There are 13 residues in the CDR3. V was shortened by 4 bases and J by 6 bases, with 10 bases between the two germline ends. In germline, CDR1 is SGHAT, CDR2 FQNNGV. CDR3 DNA: TGTGCCAGCAGCTCATCTAGCCTCAATGAGCAGTTCTTC. It codes for CASSSSSLNEQFF.

This clone qualifies as medium-sized. The rearrangement links TRBV12-3 or TRBV12-4 to TRBJ2-7, with 11 bases lining up with TRBD2. After removal of 3 bases from V and 2 bases from J, the junction contained 9 bases not matched to a gene. This CDR3 has 17 amino acids. The CDR3 DNA reads TGTGCCAGCAGTTTGGCCGGGACTAGCGGCTCTACCTACGAGCAGTACTTC. It encodes CASSLAGTSGSTYEQYF.

This clone was found many times. This chain uses TRBV5-8 with TRBJ2-3; 10 bases are shared with TRBD2. Germline CDR1 SGHTS, CDR2 YDEGEE. J lost 1 base, V lost 0 bases, and 5 bases had no gene match. This CDR3 region has 17 residues. CDR3 in amino acids: CASSLGASGSGTDTQYF. The CDR3 DNA follows: TGTGCCAGCAGCTTGGGTGCTAGCGGGAGTGGCACAGATACGCAGTATTTT.

This clone appeared many times. The chain couples TRBV19 to TRBJ1-2; no clear D. From germline, CDR1 is LNHDA and CDR2 SQIVND (reference sequence). The CDR3 contains 13 residues. The V and J ends lost 4 bases and 8 bases respectively, with 14 bases between them. The CDR3 spells CASSTGPRGGYTF. The CDR3 DNA reads as TGTGCCAGTAGTACCGGGCCGAGAGGGGGCTACACCTTC.

There are many counts of this clone. The V and J genes are TRBV20-1 and TRBJ2-5, with 9 nucleotides matching TRBD1. This CDR3 is 12 amino acids long. The trim removed 6 bases at V and 5 bases at J, leaving 4 bases unmatched. Germline V lookup: CDR1 DFQATT, CDR2 SNEGSKA (reference sequence). The DNA for the CDR3 is TGCAGTGCACAGGGGGCTGGGGAGACCCAGTACTTC. This sequence encodes CSAQGAGETQYF.

This clone was seen repeatedly, ten times or more. The CDR3 nucleotides are TGTGCCAGCTCTCCGGGACAGGGTGGACAGCCCCAGCATTTT. Its translation: CASSPGQGGQPQHF. The genes are TRBV18 and TRBJ1-5; 9 bases agree with TRBD1. Germline V gives CDR1 KGHSH, CDR2 LQKENI. Trimming took 6 bases from V and 7 from J; bases not matched to a gene: 7. This CDR3 has 14 amino acids.

There are many counts of this clone. The chain combines TRBV3-1 with TRBJ2-1; TRBD2 aligns across 10 bases. CDR3 length equals 17 residues. The V gene's germline CDR1 is LGHDT and CDR2 YNNKEL (reference sequence). The J segment lost 2 bases and the V segment lost 0 bases, leaving 4 bases of the junction unmatched. The CDR3 sequence is CASSQDFLAGAYNEQFF. The CDR3 coding sequence is TGTGCCAGCAGCCAAGATTTCCTAGCGGGAGCCTACAATGAGCAGTTCTTC.

This clone was picked up many times. This chain uses TRBV20-1 with TRBJ1-4; D is uncertain. The V end lost 3 bases, the J end lost 6 bases, and 17 bases lay between the germline ends. Germline V CDR1 and CDR2: DFQATT, SNEGSKA (reference sequence). There are 15 residues in the CDR3. CDR3 residues: CSARRSVGGYEKLFF. The CDR3 DNA sequence: TGCAGTGCTAGGAGGTCCGTTGGTGGGTATGAAAAACTGTTTTTT.

This chain joins TRBV2 and TRBJ1-2, with D possibly TRBD1 on 6 matching bases. V was cut by 6 bases and J by 0 bases, with 8 bases left in between. The CDR3 length is 13 residues. CDR1 is SNHLY and CDR2 is FYNNEI in the germline V gene. The CDR3 nucleotides read TGTGCCAGCAGGGACAGAACTAACTATGGCTACACCTTC. It is translated as CASRDRTNYGYTF.

This clone was counted many times. This rearrangement joins TRBV20-1 to TRBJ2-3; 7 bases are shared with TRBD1. The CDR3 consists of 15 residues. The ends lost 3 bases at V and 2 bases at J; junction bases unmatched: 8. Germline CDR1 reads DFQATT; CDR2 reads SNEGSKA (reference sequence). DNA of the CDR3: TGCAGTGCTAGTAGGGGGCAGGGAGCCACAGATACGCAGTATTTT. This gives the protein CSASRGQGATDTQYF.

This clone has at least ten counts. V gene TRBV7-6 combines with J gene TRBJ2-1; 8 bases map to TRBD2. The CDR3 sequence is 14 residues long. V shed 8 bases and J 0 bases; nucleotides not matched to a gene: 3. Germline CDR1 reads SGHVS; CDR2 reads FNYEAQ. Here the CDR3 reads CASVSGSSYNEQFF. The CDR3 DNA sequence: TGTGCCAGCGTGAGCGGGAGCTCCTACAATGAGCAGTTCTTC.

This clone was seen repeatedly, ten times or more. The rearrangement links TRBV11-1 to TRBJ2-5; a possible D gene is TRBD2 (6 bases). The germline V and J ends were trimmed by 8 bases and 5 bases, with 15 bases remaining between them. The CDR3 loop spans 13 amino acids. CDR1 and CDR2 (germline): SGHAT, FQDESV (reference sequence). CDR3 sequence: CASAPGGLETQYF. The CDR3 bases are TGTGCCAGCGCCCCTGGAGGGCTCGAGACCCAGTACTTC.

At least ten counts were recorded for this clone. The J gene is TRBJ2-1, the V gene TRBV10-3; 11 nucleotides agree with TRBD1. V shed 10 bases, J shed 7 bases, and the junction held 9 bases outside the gene matches. This CDR3 is built from 14 residues. Germline CDR1 reads ENHRY; CDR2 reads SYGVKD. The CDR3 DNA reads as TGTGCCACCGCACGGGACAGGGGGTGGAATGAGCAGTTCTTC. It specifies CATARDRGWNEQFF.

The chain recombines TRBV5-6 with TRBJ2-7, with TRBD2 matching 13 bases. Germline V gene data show CDR1 as SGHDT and CDR2 as YYEEEE. The length of the CDR3 is 16 residues. The V segment lost 3 bases and the J segment 3 bases; nucleotides outside the gene matches: 6. CDR3 DNA sequence: TGTGCCAGCAGCTCGGGGGGGACTAGCGGGAACTACGAGCAGTACTTC. It encodes CASSSGGTSGNYEQYF.

This clone was detected ten times or more. This may be a read error: a much more frequent sequence differs by one nucleotide. This chain connects TRBV6-2 or TRBV6-3 to TRBJ2-1, with D uncertain. Germline-derived CDR1 and CDR2 are MNHEY and SVGEGT. This CDR3 has 14 residues. For the CDR3, the DNA is TGTGCCAGCAGTCACCCGGGTAGCTACAATGAGCAGCTCTTC. It encodes CASSHPGSYNEQLF.

Regarding this clone: The junction departs from germline at one end; a sequencing error may be responsible. The rearrangement joins TRBV11-1 to TRBJ2-7; 14 bases are a match to TRBD2. Germline CDR1 and CDR2: SGHAT and FQDESV (reference sequence). CDR3 length equals 19 residues. CDR3 nucleotides: TGTGCCGGCAGCTCAATACCGGGACTAGCGGGAGTTATTCCCTACGAGCAGTACTTC. Residues: CAGSSIPGLAGVIPYEQYF.

This clone was counted at least ten times. CDR3: CASSLLGATGTQYF. In nucleotides, the CDR3 is TGCGCCAGCAGCCTTCTGGGGGCGACGGGGACCCAGTACTTC. This chain uses TRBV4-1 with TRBJ2-5; the D gene is possibly TRBD1 (6 bases). Trimming pared 4 bases from V and 7 bases from J, leaving 16 bases between. The CDR3 is 14 amino acids. Germline CDR1 MGHRA, CDR2 YSYEKL.

In its sample, this clone was seen many times. This chain links TRBV30 with TRBJ2-3; unclear D gene. The CDR3 sequence is 13 residues long. Germline V gene lookup returns CDR1 GTSNPN and CDR2 SVGIG (reference sequence). The V end was cut by 0 bases, the J end by 6 bases, with 10 bases between. The CDR3 DNA sequence: TGTGCCTGGAGTGTACAAGGATTCGATACGCAGTATTTT. Translation gives CAWSVQGFDTQYF.

This clone was detected ten times or more. V is TRBV11-2 and J is TRBJ1-5; 9 bases map to TRBD1. The V gene end was trimmed by 5 bases and the J gene end by 2 bases; junction bases not matched to a gene: 10. Germline V gene sequence: CDR1 SGHAT, CDR2 FQNNGV. This CDR3 comprises 17 residues. CDR3 sequence: CASSPYRGRGRNQPQHF. The CDR3 DNA reads as TGTGCCAGCAGCCCCTACAGGGGGCGAGGACGCAATCAGCCCCAGCATTTT.